A single TCR beta chain is shown here with its context. This sample is part of a study of blood T cell repertoires in COVID-19. Whole-study context: T cells, B-cell-depleted T cells, or PBMCs provided the cDNA or gDNA that served as material.

Patients in Seattle were enrolled during active infection, then followed longitudinally. This CDR3 contains 14 residues. V dropped 7 bases and J dropped 3 bases, with 16 bases sitting between them. CDR1 and CDR2 (germline): LGHNT, FRNRAP. TCRdb keeps only in-frame clones here, not all; method: immunoSEQ multiplex PCR. The data hold about 170,000 clones, with approximately 90% observed a single time. The sequence was obtained from a man in his late teens or twenties with COVID-19, enrolled during active disease. Sequencing was performed on peripheral blood. This chain joins TRBV12-5 and TRBJ2-7; possible D gene TRBD1, 6 bases. In nucleotides, the CDR3 is TGTGCTAGTGCCCCGGACAGTGCCATCTACGAGCAGTACTTC. Its translation is CASAPDSAIYEQYF.